One T cell receptor (beta chain) is described in this entry. Its antigen is still unknown. No base quality values were provided; no much bigger clone lies one nucleotide off. These data originate in a study of blood T cell repertoires in COVID-19 (dated by TCRdb to the early 2020s). Study-level background: Samples from collaborators originated in the United States, Italy and Spain and spanned both the acute and convalescent phases of COVID-19. Subjects who had been exposed to COVID-19, were actively infected with it, or had recovered from it provided the deeply sampled blood TCRbeta repertoires that made up the dataset. Where HLA class I and class II types were available, the types were taken from metadata supplied by the sample provider, not from assay-based typing. The material from the prospective study consisted of cDNA or gDNA derived from T cells, B-cell-depleted T cells, or PBMCs. The repertoires were made available in a free public database intended to serve as a resource for research on the immune response to SARS-CoV-2. Samples came from the ongoing ImmuneRACE study (first 160 participants) plus 1,254 subjects from 6 global collaborators. Sample metadata almost always included a de-identified subject ID, COVID-19 status, age in years and sex.

TCRbeta CDR3 regions were amplified from genomic DNA by means of the immunoSEQ Assay, a bias-controlled multiplex PCR. In the source study's methods: Nucleated cell counts per sample were estimated from amplification of reference gene primers within the assay. To quantify the absolute abundance of each unique TCRbeta CDR3 rearrangement, sequence reads were collapsed and filtered. For each sample, productive Simpson clonality was calculated by taking the square root of Simpson's diversity index across productive rearrangements. The table comes from immuneACCESS by way of TCRdb, which keeps in-frame sequences with V and J called. Part of the clones is missing from these tables; in studies checked, under half for an unresolved V gene and the rest for unknown reasons. V, J and clone size are those of that table, while D and trimming were read from the DNA. The sample table contains about 210,000 clones; only one count was recorded for 88% of them. The ten largest clones take up about 2.3% of the sample.

The CDR3 starts with the cysteine, ends with the phenylalanine, and has 11 residues. Here the CDR3 DNA is all that survives: 33 bases in frame from base 1. The germline V gene (reference sequence) yields DFQATT for CDR1 and SNEGSKA for CDR2. What the study reported, not specific to this receptor: The amount of clinical and demographic metadata varied by source and participant and was provided uncurated.

In the prospective study, participants were roughly 18 to 100 years old, resided in under 30 geographic areas of the United States, and were enrolled through a virtual design. To assign participants to cohorts, the prospective study relied on clinical history that participants themselves reported in a screening survey and a study questionnaire. In the prospective study, mobile phlebotomists collected whole blood, serum and a nasopharyngeal or oropharyngeal swab from each participant. Prospective study participants could optionally give additional blood draws and questionnaires over a roughly 2-month period. Prospective study blood samples were shipped either frozen or at room temperature before DNA extraction.

Sequences were obtained from PBMCs or T cells enriched from blood (not recorded which). The rearranged segments are TRBV20-1 and TRBJ2-1; TRBD1 is a possible D gene, resting on 6 matching bases. The TCR comes from a woman aged 40 to 50 with acute COVID-19. Here the CDR3 is given as CSGHYYNEQFF. The base sequence is TGCTCGGGACACTACTACAATGAGCAGTTCTTC.